The present TCR beta chain was sequenced within a study of blood T cell repertoires in COVID-19. Per the original methods: Amplification from reference gene primers served as the basis for estimated nucleated cell counts. Profiled with immunoSEQ multiplex PCR; TCRdb holds only in-frame clones, not every one. That table supplies the V and J calls and clone size; D and trimming were determined from the DNA. The table shows roughly 120,000 clones, with 70% to 85% occurring only once. The sequencing input was peripheral blood. The sequence was collected from a man aged 65-85 years with active or convalescent COVID-19.

CDR3 residues: CASSYGQNYGYTF. The CDR3 DNA is TGTGCCAGCAGTTACGGCCAGAACTATGGCTACACCTTC. The chain has TRBV6-2 or TRBV6-3 and TRBJ1-2; D unresolved. V dropped 2 bases and J dropped 2 bases, with 6 bases sitting between them. Germline CDR1 is MNHEY and CDR2 is SVGEGT. The CDR3 covers 13 residues.